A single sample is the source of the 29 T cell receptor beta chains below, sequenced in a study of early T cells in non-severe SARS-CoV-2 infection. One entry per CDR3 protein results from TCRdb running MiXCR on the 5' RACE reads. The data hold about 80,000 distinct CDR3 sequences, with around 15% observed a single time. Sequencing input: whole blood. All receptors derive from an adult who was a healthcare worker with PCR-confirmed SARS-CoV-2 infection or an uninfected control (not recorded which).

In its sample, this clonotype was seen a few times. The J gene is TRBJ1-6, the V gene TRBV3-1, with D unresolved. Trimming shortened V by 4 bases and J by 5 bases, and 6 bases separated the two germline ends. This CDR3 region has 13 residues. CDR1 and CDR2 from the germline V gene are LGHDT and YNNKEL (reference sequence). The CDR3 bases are TGTGCCAGCAGCCGTAGGGATAATTCACCCCTCCACTTT. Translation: CASSRRDNSPLHF.

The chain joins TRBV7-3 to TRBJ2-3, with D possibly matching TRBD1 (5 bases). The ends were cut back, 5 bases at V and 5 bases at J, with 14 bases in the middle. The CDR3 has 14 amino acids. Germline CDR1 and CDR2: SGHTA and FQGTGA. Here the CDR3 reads CASSLRAQGDTQYF. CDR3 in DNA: TGTGCCAGCAGCCTTAGGGCTCAGGGAGATACGCAGTATTTT. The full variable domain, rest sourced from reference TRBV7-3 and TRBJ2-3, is GAGVSQTPSNKVTEKGKYVELRCDPISGHTALYWYRQSLGQGPEFLIYFQGTGAADDSGLPNDRFFAVRPEGSVSTLKIQRTERGDSAVYLCASSLRAQGDTQYFGPGTRLTVL.

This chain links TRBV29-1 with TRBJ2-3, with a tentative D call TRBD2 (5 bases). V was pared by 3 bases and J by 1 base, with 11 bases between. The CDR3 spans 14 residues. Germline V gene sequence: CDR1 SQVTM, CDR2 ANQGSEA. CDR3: CSVDSGLGTDTQYF. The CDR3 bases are TGCAGCGTTGATTCGGGGTTGGGCACAGATACGCAGTATTTT.

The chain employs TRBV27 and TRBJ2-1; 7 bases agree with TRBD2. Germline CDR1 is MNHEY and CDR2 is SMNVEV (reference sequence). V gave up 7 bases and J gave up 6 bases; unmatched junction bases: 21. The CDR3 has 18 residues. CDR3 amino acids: CASTSYGSGLPGGNEQFF. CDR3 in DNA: TGTGCCAGCACCTCTTACGGCTCGGGGCTCCCGGGGGGCAATGAGCAGTTCTTC.

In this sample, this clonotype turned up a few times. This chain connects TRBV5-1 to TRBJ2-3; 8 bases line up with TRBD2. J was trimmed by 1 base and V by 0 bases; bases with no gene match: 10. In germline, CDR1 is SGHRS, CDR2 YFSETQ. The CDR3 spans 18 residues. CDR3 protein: CASSLGGLVFVGTDTQYF. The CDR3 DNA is TGCGCCAGCAGCTTGGGGGGACTAGTTTTCGTCGGCACAGATACGCAGTATTTT.

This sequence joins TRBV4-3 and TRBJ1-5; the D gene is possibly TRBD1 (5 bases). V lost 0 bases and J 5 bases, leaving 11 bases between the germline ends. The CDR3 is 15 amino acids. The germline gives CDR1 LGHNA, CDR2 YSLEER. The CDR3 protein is CASSQDPGMYQPQHF. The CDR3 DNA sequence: TGCGCCAGCAGCCAAGATCCAGGGATGTATCAGCCCCAGCATTTT.

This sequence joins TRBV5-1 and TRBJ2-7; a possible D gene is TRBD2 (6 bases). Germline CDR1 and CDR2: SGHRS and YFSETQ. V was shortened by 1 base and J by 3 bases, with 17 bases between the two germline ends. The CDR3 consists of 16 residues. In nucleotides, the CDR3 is TGCGCCAGCAGCTTGACGGCCGGGAGACCTTTCTACGAGCAGTACTTC. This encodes CASSLTAGRPFYEQYF. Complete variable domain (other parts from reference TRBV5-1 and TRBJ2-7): KAGVTQTPRYLIKTRGQQVTLSCSPISGHRSVSWYQQTPGQGLQFLFEYFSETQRNKGNFPGRFSGRQFSNSRSEMNVSTLELGDSALYLCASSLTAGRPFYEQYFGPGTRLTVT.

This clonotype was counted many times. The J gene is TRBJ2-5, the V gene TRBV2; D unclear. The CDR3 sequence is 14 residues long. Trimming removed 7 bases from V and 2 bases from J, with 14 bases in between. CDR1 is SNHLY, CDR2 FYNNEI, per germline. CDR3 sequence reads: CASTKTTIQETQYF. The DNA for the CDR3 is TGTGCCAGCACCAAAACGACAATTCAAGAGACCCAGTACTTC.

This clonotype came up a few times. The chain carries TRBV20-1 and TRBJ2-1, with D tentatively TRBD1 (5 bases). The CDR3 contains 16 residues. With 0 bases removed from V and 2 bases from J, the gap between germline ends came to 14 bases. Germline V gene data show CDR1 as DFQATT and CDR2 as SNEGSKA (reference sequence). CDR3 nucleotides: TGCAGTGCTAGAGATCTTCTCACAGGTGCCTACAATGAGCAGTTCTTC. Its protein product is CSARDLLTGAYNEQFF.

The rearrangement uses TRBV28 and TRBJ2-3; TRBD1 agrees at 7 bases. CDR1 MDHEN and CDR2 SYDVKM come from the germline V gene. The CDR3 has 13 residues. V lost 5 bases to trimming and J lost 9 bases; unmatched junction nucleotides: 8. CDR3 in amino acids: CASSPPGGRTQYF. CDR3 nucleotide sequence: TGTGCCAGCAGTCCACCAGGGGGTCGAACGCAGTATTTT. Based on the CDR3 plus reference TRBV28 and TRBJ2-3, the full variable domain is DVKVTQSSRYLVKRTGEKVFLECVQDMDHENMFWYRQDPGLGLRLIYFSYDVKMKEKGDIPEGYSVSREKKERFSLILESASTNQTSMYLCASSPPGGRTQYFGPGTRLTVL.

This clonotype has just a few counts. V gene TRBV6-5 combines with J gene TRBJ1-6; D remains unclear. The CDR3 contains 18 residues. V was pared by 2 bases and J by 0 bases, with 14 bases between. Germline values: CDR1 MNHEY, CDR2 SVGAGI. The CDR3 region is CASSYGHWGSSYNSPLHF. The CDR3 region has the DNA TGTGCCAGCAGTTACGGGCACTGGGGTAGCTCCTATAATTCACCCCTCCACTTT.

Here the CDR3 reads CASSLDRGSGNTIYF. CDR3 coding DNA: TGTGCCAGCAGCTTGGACAGGGGCTCTGGAAACACCATATATTTT. The chain combines TRBV5-5 with TRBJ1-3; 7 bases agree with TRBD1. V shed 0 bases, J shed 0 bases, and the junction held 0 bases outside the gene matches. The germline gives CDR1 SGHKS, CDR2 YYEKEE (reference sequence). This CDR3 is 15 amino acids long. The variable domain in full, with the rest retrieved from reference TRBV5-5 and TRBJ1-3, is DAGVTQSPTHLIKTRGQQVTLRCSPISGHKSVSWYQQVLGQGPQFIFQYYEKEERGRGNFPDRFSARQFPNYSSELNVNALLLGDSALYLCASSLDRGSGNTIYFGEGSWLTVV.

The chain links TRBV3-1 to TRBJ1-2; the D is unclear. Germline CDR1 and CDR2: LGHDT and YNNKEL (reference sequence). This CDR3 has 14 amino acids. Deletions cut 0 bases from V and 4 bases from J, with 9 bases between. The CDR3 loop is CASSQDNGPYGYTF. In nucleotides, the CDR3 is TGTGCCAGCAGCCAAGACAACGGACCCTATGGCTACACCTTC.

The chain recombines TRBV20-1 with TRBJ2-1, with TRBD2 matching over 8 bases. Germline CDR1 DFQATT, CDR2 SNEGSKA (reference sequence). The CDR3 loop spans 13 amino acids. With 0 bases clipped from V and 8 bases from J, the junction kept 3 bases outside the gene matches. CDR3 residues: CSARDERGYEQFF. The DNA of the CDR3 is TGCAGTGCTAGAGATGAGCGGGGGTATGAGCAGTTCTTC.

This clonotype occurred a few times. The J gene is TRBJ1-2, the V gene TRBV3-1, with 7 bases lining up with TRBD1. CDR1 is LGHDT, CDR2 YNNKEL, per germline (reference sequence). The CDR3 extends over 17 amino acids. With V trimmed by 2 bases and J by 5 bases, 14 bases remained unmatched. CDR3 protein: CASSQRSFRTGFYGYTF. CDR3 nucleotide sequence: TGTGCCAGCAGCCAAAGGTCCTTCCGGACAGGCTTTTATGGCTACACCTTC.

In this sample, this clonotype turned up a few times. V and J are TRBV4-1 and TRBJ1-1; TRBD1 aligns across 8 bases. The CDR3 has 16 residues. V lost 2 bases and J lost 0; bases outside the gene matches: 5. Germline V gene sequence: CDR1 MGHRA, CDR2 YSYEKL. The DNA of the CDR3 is TGCGCCAGCAGCCAAATTCGACAGGGGCTGAACACTGAAGCTTTCTTT. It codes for CASSQIRQGLNTEAFF.

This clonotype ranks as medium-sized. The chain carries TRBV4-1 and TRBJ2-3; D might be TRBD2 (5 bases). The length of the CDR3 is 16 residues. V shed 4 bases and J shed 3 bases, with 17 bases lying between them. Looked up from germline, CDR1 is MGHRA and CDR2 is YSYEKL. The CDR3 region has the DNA TGCGCCAGCAGCCCCCTCCTAGCAGTGGTAACAGATACGCAGTATTTT. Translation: CASSPLLAVVTDTQYF.

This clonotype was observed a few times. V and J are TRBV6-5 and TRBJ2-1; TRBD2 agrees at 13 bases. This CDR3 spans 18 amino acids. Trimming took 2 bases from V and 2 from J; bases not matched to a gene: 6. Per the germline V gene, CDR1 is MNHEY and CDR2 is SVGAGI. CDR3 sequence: CASSYTGTSGTTYNEQFF. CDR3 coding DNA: TGTGCCAGCAGTTACACCGGGACTAGCGGGACCACCTACAATGAGCAGTTCTTC.

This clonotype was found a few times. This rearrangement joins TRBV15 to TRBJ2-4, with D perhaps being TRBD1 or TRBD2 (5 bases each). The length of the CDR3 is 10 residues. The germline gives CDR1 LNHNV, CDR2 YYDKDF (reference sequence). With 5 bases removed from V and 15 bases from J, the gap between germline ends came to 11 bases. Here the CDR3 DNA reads TGTGCCACCAGCGGGACCAACAGGTACTTC. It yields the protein CATSGTNRYF.

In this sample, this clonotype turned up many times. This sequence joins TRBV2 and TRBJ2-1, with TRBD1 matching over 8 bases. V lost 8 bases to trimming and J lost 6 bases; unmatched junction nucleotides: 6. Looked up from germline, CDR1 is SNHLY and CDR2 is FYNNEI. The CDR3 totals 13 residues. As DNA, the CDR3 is TGTGCCAGCCCCTCGACAGGGGTCAATGAGCAGTTCTTC. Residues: CASPSTGVNEQFF.

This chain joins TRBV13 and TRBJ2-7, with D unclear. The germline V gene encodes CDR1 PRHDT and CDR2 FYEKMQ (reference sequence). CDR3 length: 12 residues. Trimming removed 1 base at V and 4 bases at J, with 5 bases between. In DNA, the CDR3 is TGTGCCAGCAGCTTAGCCCCTTACGAGCAGTACTTC. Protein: CASSLAPYEQYF. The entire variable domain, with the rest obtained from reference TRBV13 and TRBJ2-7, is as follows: AAGVIQSPRHLIKEKRETATLKCYPIPRHDTVYWYQQGPGQDPQFLISFYEKMQSDKGSIPDRFSAQQFSDYHSELNMSSLELGDSALYFCASSLAPYEQYFGPGTRLTVT.

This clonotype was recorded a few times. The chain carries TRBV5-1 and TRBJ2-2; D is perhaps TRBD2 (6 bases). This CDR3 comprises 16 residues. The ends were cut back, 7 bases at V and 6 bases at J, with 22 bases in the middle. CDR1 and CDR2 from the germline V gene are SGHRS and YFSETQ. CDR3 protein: CASAAGLDNFAGELFF. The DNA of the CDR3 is TGCGCCAGCGCCGCGGGGTTGGACAACTTTGCCGGGGAGCTGTTTTTT.

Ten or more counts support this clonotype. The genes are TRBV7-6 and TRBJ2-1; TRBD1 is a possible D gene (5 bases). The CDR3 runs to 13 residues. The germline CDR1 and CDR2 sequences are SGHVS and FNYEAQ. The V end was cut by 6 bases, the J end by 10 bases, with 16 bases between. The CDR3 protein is CASSLGAPGEQFF. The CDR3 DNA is TGTGCCAGCAGTCTAGGGGCACCTGGGGAGCAGTTCTTC.

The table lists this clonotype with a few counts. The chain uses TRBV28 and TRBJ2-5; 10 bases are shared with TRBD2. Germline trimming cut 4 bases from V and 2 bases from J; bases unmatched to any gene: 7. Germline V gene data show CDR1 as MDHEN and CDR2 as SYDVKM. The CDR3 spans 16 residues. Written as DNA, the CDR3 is TGTGCCAGCAGTTCCTCCGGACTAGCGGTACAAGAGACCCAGTACTTC. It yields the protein CASSSSGLAVQETQYF.

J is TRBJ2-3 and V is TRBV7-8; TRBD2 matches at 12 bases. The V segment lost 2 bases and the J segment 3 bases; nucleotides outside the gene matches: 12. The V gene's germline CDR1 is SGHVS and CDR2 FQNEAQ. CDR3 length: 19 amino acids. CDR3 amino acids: CASSLNLAGGQHRTDTQYF. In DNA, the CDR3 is TGTGCCAGCAGCTTAAATCTAGCGGGGGGGCAACATAGGACAGATACGCAGTATTTT.

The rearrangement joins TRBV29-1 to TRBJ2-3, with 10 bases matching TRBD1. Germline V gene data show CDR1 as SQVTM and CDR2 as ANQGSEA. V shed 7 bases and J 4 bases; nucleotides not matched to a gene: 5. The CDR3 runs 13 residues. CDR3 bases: TGCAGCGCCCAGGACAGGGGGGCAGATACGCAGTATTTT. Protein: CSAQDRGADTQYF.

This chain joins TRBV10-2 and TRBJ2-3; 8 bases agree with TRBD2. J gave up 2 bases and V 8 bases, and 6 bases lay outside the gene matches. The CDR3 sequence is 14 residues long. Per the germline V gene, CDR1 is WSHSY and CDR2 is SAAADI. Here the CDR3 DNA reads TGCGCCAGCTCGGGGGGGCAAATCACAGATACGCAGTATTTT. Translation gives CASSGGQITDTQYF.

CDR3 residues: CASSPRALAGGHKNIQYF. Written as DNA, the CDR3 is TGTGCCAGCAGCCCCCGGGCCCTAGCGGGGGGACACAAAAACATTCAGTACTTC. V gene TRBV11-1 combines with J gene TRBJ2-4, with TRBD2 matching 11 bases. Germline assignment: CDR1 SGHAT and CDR2 FQDESV (reference sequence). Trimming took 5 bases from V and 3 from J; bases not matched to a gene: 12. The CDR3 loop spans 18 amino acids.

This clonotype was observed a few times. The CDR3 DNA reads TGTGCCAGCAGCACCGCGGGGGATAGCGGGGGTGGCCATGAGCAGTTCTTC. Encoded protein: CASSTAGDSGGGHEQFF. This chain joins TRBV7-9 and TRBJ2-1; 9 nucleotides line up with TRBD2. This CDR3 has 17 residues. J gave up 8 bases and V 5 bases, and 16 bases lay outside the gene matches. Germline CDR1 is SEHNR and CDR2 is FQNEAQ (reference sequence).